This TCR beta chain emerged from a study of blood T cell repertoires in COVID-19. Whole-study context: Samples taken during acute and convalescent COVID-19 were collected in the United States, Italy and Spain.

Original data processing: By means of reference gene primer amplification, nucleated cell counts were estimated. The protocol was immunoSEQ multiplex PCR, while the TCRdb copy is restricted to in-frame clones and leaves out a portion. For V, J and clone size, that table is used; D and trimming come from the DNA. The sample shows 250,000 or so clones, 89% of them seen only once. Trimming took 3 bases from V and 4 from J; bases not matched to a gene: 5. Germline-derived CDR1 and CDR2 are SGHRS and YFSETQ. CDR3 size: 14 residues. This clone has a single count. The TCR comes from a woman aged 35 to 49 who had recovered from COVID-19. Sequenced sample: peripheral blood. The chain uses TRBV5-1 and TRBJ2-7, with 9 bases fitting TRBD1. The CDR3 DNA follows: TGCGCCAGCAGCTCCTGGACAGGGGAGTACGAGCAGTACTTC. Amino acids: CASSSWTGEYEQYF.